This T cell receptor beta chain was observed in a study of shared clonotypes between healthy human individuals. The overall study: Donors were a couple of women and three men aged 18 to 49. General study findings and limits: Sharing across a few donors was seen in 4.5% to 6.5% of naive CD4 clonotypes. The expectation was that sequencing depth would affect clonotype sharing among donors.

The CDR3 sequence is 16 residues long. Germline V gene data show CDR1 as SGHVS and CDR2 as FQNEAQ. Germline trimming cut 0 bases from V and 4 bases from J; bases unmatched to any gene: 9. Terminally differentiated effector memory CD45RA+ cells were excluded by CCR7 positive selection of CD45RO-negative cells. A note on this clone: Its specificity is not known.

Genomic DNA of each subset was evenly split across several immunoSEQ plates. Data came from immunoSEQ multiplex PCR; TCRdb stores just in-frame clones and leaves some out. The sample has approximately 2,000,000 clones; just under 95% are singletons. The chain carries TRBV7-8 and TRBJ2-7, with 7 positions matching TRBD2. The sequenced sample consisted of naive CD8+ T cells from PBMCs. This receptor was identified in a man younger than 30 in good health. Some clones in this sample may be carry-over from other donors' samples. The DNA of the CDR3 is TGTGCCAGCAGCTTAGCACGAGGACTAGTGCGATACGAGCAGTACTTC. It specifies CASSLARGLVRYEQYF.